Included here is one TCR beta chain sequence, with context. This clone was recorded a few times. Its antigen is still unknown. Nothing much larger sits one base from this clone, and base qualities are not available. This sample stems from a study of cytomegalovirus exposure and HLA in healthy donors (dated by TCRdb to about 2017). Broadly, across the study: In an earlier analysis of 450 to 750 of the donors, less than 350 Gb of sequence data and 100 million or so unique TCR beta sequences from roughly 180 million T cells were reported. Across about 370 genotyped donors of the cohort, an average of approximately 220,000 unique TCR beta nucleotide sequences per donor were sequenced, and roughly a sixth of those sequences were non-productive. A few DR-DQ haplotypes were treated as single units for association and clustering because of strong linkage in the cohort. High-throughput TCR immunosequencing, statistical association of individual TCRs with disease status, and machine learning were combined to predict cytomegalovirus infection status. In a later genetic analysis, genome-wide SNP genotypes for 398 of the 666 donors were used, and that subset was treated as a discovery cohort. Every discovery cohort repertoire had been produced on one sequencing platform. An earlier analysis of several hundred of the donors applied high-throughput TCR beta sequencing to assess whether each TCR beta V gene segment acted as functional or pseudogenic. An early release covering some 640 HLA-typed donors comprised about 320 gigabases of sequencing data and around 80 million unique TCR sequences. Both class I and class II loci were covered by HLA typing, at four-digit resolution. Donor age, sex, ethnicity and CMV serostatus were compiled together with the repertoire data. The number of typed donors differed by locus: about 629-630 for A, B, C, DRB1 and DQB1; 500 to 550 for DQA1; some 610 for DPA1; and around 450 for DPB1. The T cell repertoires of several hundred subjects were profiled by immunosequencing and related to cytomegalovirus serostatus. The study was designed to test whether signatures of past pathogen exposure could be identified by cataloging public T cell receptors. The later analysis used no new phenotypic data to find candidate immune exposures, relying instead on TCR beta sequences and their occurrence across donors. Of the 300 to 500 genotyped donors, over 80% were placed in the genetic ancestry cluster associated with self-reported Caucasian donors. Along with the approximately 600-subject first cohort, a separate validation cohort of over a hundred different subjects was used. A later analysis re-analyzed previously published TCR beta repertoires from several hundred donors and added high-resolution HLA genotyping to study TCR occurrence patterns. Study-level results and caveats: In an earlier analysis of roughly 500 of the donors, most TCR beta V segments appeared in productive rearrangements about 90% or about 30% of the time, broadly matching IMGT annotations. A few of the identified cytomegalovirus-associated TCR beta chains were confirmed in vitro to be specific for cytomegalovirus antigens. The authors suggested that the approach could potentially be extended to other disease states and immunological phenotypes. Cytomegalovirus status was reported to be diagnosed by the classifier with high specificity and sensitivity in both the original and validation cohorts. Most TCR sequences were seen in very few donors, while some public TCRs were found in many individuals. Compared with equally common non-associated chains, HLA-associated TCR beta chains in a later analysis were more clonally expanded and had lower generation probabilities. In a later genetic analysis, a missense DCLRE1C variant was associated with V-gene and J-gene trimming of TCR beta chains, and the association was replicated in an independent cohort. Because counts were too low, seventeen rarely observed V segments, including chromosome 9 orphons, were left out of the earlier analysis of approximately 500 of the donors. When HLA alleles, especially DR and DQ, strongly co-occurred, TCR associations were difficult to assign to individual alleles. A later analysis reported that several top co-occurrence clusters appeared linked to parvovirus B19, influenza, CMV and Epstein-Barr virus. In a later genetic analysis, fewer N-insertions in productive TCRs were reported among donors in an Asian-associated ancestry cluster than the 666-donor mean. Linkage disequilibrium might explain the correlated functional status among segregating V segments, but an unknown experimental factor could not be excluded. HLA typing was unavailable for some donors at each locus, so association tests used only the typed subset. A group of highly shared sequence variants was considered likely to be a technical artifact of the sequencing pipeline. In a later analysis, most CMV-associated TCR beta chains were found to appear HLA-restricted, with HLA associations seemingly driven largely by CMV exposure. Because the 87-base-pair reads could not distinguish some IMGT-functional V segments, including TRBV6-2 and TRBV6-3, those segments were excluded. The presence/absence analyses assumed that sequencing depth was roughly uniform across donors, and that assumption may not be true. The cohort was sequenced for TCR beta chains only, and without alpha or paired-chain data the features that could be detected were limited. The only immune exposure information available for the cohort was CMV serostatus. In a later analysis, TCR association rates were found to vary across HLA loci, with the most associated TCRs seen for DRB1 alleles and the fewest for HLA-C alleles. A further reported finding was that TCR beta sequences accurately predicted the HLA-A and HLA-B alleles for most subjects in the first cohort. Specific HLA alleles were associated with roughly 16,000 TCR beta sequences at a false discovery rate of 0.05 in a later analysis. In the study, approximately 150 TCR beta chains were listed as associated with cytomegalovirus.

Relative to germline, V is 6 bases shorter and J is 5 bases shorter, with 22 bases between their ends. Its CDR3 holds 16 amino acids, cysteine through phenylalanine. Only the CDR3 part of the read is kept: 48 bases, read in frame from the first base. The germline V gene specifies MGHDK as CDR1 and SYGVNS as CDR2. In total, 500 to 700 healthy bone marrow donors made up the cohort. At the time of sampling, every cohort member was nominally healthy, though immune exposures that went unrecorded were likely present. The donor tested CMV seronegative and was one of the 352 seronegative cohort members. A peripheral blood sample was collected from each donor, and TCR beta sequencing was performed on peripheral blood mononuclear cells. Genomic DNA was extracted from the blood cell samples with the Qiagen DNeasy Blood Extraction Kit. The method was the immunoSEQ multiplex PCR assay. For the multiplex PCR, a mixture combining 60 forward primers for TCR Vbeta segments and 13 reverse primers for TCR Jbeta segments was used. A multiplex PCR assay on genomic DNA amplified the CDR3 region of rearranged TCR beta genes. The amplified TCR beta libraries were sequenced on the Illumina HiSeq System as 87-base-pair reads. The published analysis was carried out like this. Across the 670 or so repertoires, a later analysis counted roughly 84 million unique TCR beta chains, approximately 12 million of which were shared by at least two donors. A nearest-neighbor algorithm error-corrected the raw reads and collapsed the reads into unique sequences, merging closely related sequences to remove PCR and sequencing errors. Alignment of CDR3 sequences to IMGT reference sequences was used to assign V, D and J gene segments. Each retained sequence needed at least a six-nucleotide match to both a V gene segment and a J gene segment. Rearrangements were called productive when the CDR3 lacked stop codons and stayed in frame with V and J; all others were non-productive. CDR3 was defined according to IMGT convention as the region running from the second conserved V-encoded cysteine to the conserved J-encoded phenylalanine. Sequences without an unambiguous match to a single V gene segment were excluded from the earlier analysis of a few hundred of the donors. An earlier analysis of almost 600 of the donors classified V segments as functional when productive rearrangements were above 56.7% and as segregating when the standard deviation between donors was above 5%. A statistical classification framework was built to diagnose cytomegalovirus status from the catalog of TCR beta chain sequences. V and J gene assignment, in a later analysis, came from comparing TCR nucleotide sequences with IMGT/GENE-DB human TR gene sequences. Using the TCRdist pipeline, a later analysis assigned CDR3 sequences along with most-parsimonious VDJ recombination scenarios. In a later analysis, every TCR beta chain was defined by the combination of its CDR3 amino acid sequence and its V-gene family, and reads without a unique V-gene family were dropped. A later analysis removed several hundred highly shared, low-generation-probability nucleotide sequences to deal with suspected cross-contamination and a sequencing artifact. In a later analysis, a clonal expansion index for each public chain was calculated from normalized within-repertoire ranks of inferred template counts. In a later analysis, generation probabilities were computed with a VDJ recombination model fitted to out-of-frame rearrangements, and the resulting probabilities were checked against IGoR. A later analysis scored TCR-TCR, TCR-HLA and TCR-CMV co-occurrence with hypergeometric tests, applying a repertoire-size bias correction to TCR pairs. False discovery rates were estimated in a later analysis by permuting HLA or CMV assignments 20 times. In a later analysis, co-occurring TCRs were grouped using DBSCAN, and TCRdist sequence similarity was added for clustering within HLA-allele-positive subsets. Repertoires with fewer than 30,000 or more than 120,000 public chains were left out of co-occurrence clustering, as were about 5 repertoires with anomalous nucleotide sharing. Entries here come from immuneACCESS through TCRdb and include only in-frame sequences with V and J called. Some clones fail to appear in such tables; in the studies checked, an unresolved V gene covers under half of the shortfall, and the cause of the remainder is unknown. V, J and clone size derive from that table, while D and trimming were established from the DNA sequence. The sample yields about 140,000 clones; 88% were counted once. The ten biggest clones cover more than 0.5% of the sample.

This TCR came from a woman in her forties in good health and CMV-seronegative. Specimen: PBMCs. The rearranged chain carries TRBV25-1 and TRBJ1-1, with the D gene too uncertain to name. The sequenced DNA: TGTGCCAGCAGCGCCGGAGTACACCGAAGCCATACTGAAGCTTTCTTT. Its translation is CASSAGVHRSHTEAFF.